This T cell receptor beta chain was documented in a study of yellow fever vaccine responses in identical twins. The length of the CDR3 is 15 residues. Trimming at V came to 1 base and at J to 1 base, leaving 5 bases not matched to a gene. Germline loops: CDR1 GTSNPN, CDR2 SVGIG (reference sequence). As regards this clonotype: The antigen is undetermined.

MiXCR, run by TCRdb on the RT-PCR reads, gives a single entry per CDR3 protein. Among about 6,900 distinct CDR3 sequences listed, over 80% were seen once. Notes on the study in general: Reports say the vaccine T cell response in twins looked partly convergent and partly personalized.

The rearrangement uses TRBV30 and TRBJ2-7; 9 bases align to TRBD2. This receptor was obtained from a woman younger than 35 who received the yellow fever vaccine. Sequencing used T cells from blood (PBMCs), unsorted or a sorted subset (not recorded which), obtained before or after yellow fever vaccination (not recorded which). The CDR3 spells CAWSAMGLASYEQYF. In nucleotides, the CDR3 is TGTGCCTGGAGTGCCATGGGACTAGCATCCTACGAGCAGTACTTC.